The clone carrying this T cell receptor (beta chain) has at least ten counts. One entry per CDR3 protein results from TCRdb running MiXCR on the 5' RACE reads. Among about 290,000 distinct CDR3 sequences listed, roughly 9% were seen once. V was clipped by 4 bases and J by 0 bases, with 10 bases between them. CDR1 and CDR2 (germline): MNHEY, SVGAGI. The CDR3 sequence is 15 residues long. The data stem from a study of identical twins. The data also belong to a second study, concerning yellow fever vaccine responses in identical twins.

The clonotype comes from a young woman in good health. The V call is TRBV6-5, the J call TRBJ1-5; D is unresolved. The sample taken for sequencing was CD8+ T cells sorted from blood. This CDR3 reads CASSSLADSNQPQHF. In DNA form, the CDR3 reads TGTGCCAGCAGTTCCCTAGCCGATAGCAATCAGCCCCAGCATTTT.